The 7 T cell receptor beta chains below were found in one sample sequenced in a study of blood T cell repertoires in COVID-19. Profiled with immunoSEQ multiplex PCR; TCRdb holds only in-frame clones, not every one. The data contain 150,000 to 200,000 clones, about four fifths of them seen just once; the ten biggest clones take up over 6%. Sequenced sample: peripheral blood. These receptors were collected from a woman in her seventies with COVID-19, enrolled during active disease.

J is TRBJ2-4 and V is TRBV27, with D possibly matching TRBD1 (6 bases). CDR3 length: 17 residues. V dropped 2 bases and J dropped 4 bases, with 18 bases sitting between them. In germline, CDR1 is MNHEY, CDR2 SMNVEV (reference sequence). CDR3 residues: CASSLNLPGQRKNIQYF. As DNA, the CDR3 is TGTGCCAGCAGTTTAAACCTTCCGGGACAACGAAAAAACATTCAGTACTTC.

V usage is TRBV27 and J usage is TRBJ1-5; the D is unclear. Trimming pared 7 bases from V and 2 bases from J, leaving 18 bases between. The CDR3 sequence is 16 residues long. CDR1 and CDR2 from the germline V gene are MNHEY and SMNVEV (reference sequence). CDR3 region: CASKVGGYWGNQPQHF. The CDR3 nucleotides are TGTGCCAGCAAAGTAGGAGGATATTGGGGCAATCAGCCCCAGCATTTT.

V is TRBV15 and J is TRBJ2-7; D gene ambiguous. V was trimmed by 0 bases and J by 1 base, leaving 4 bases between them. Germline-derived CDR1 and CDR2 are LNHNV and YYDKDF (reference sequence). The length of the CDR3 is 13 residues. The CDR3 is CATSRDQSYEQYF. CDR3 DNA: TGTGCCACCAGCAGAGATCAGTCCTACGAGCAGTACTTC.

This rearrangement joins TRBV29-1 to TRBJ1-1; a weak D match, TRBD1 (5 bases). The V gene's germline CDR1 is SQVTM and CDR2 ANQGSEA. V shed 3 bases and J shed 2 bases, with 10 bases lying between them. The CDR3 has 13 residues. The CDR3 reads CSVDRQINTEAFF. CDR3 DNA: TGCAGCGTTGATAGACAGATAAACACTGAAGCTTTCTTT. Full variable domain (missing parts from reference TRBV29-1 and TRBJ1-1): SAVISQKPSRDICQRGTSLTIQCQVDSQVTMMFWYRQQPGQSLTLIATANQGSEATYESGFVIDKFPISRPNLTFSTLTVSNMSPEDSSIYLCSVDRQINTEAFFGQGTRLTVV.

This clone was picked up a small number of times. The chain employs TRBV4-3 and TRBJ2-1; D not resolved. Germline CDR1 is LGHNA and CDR2 is YSLEER. The CDR3 has 18 amino acids. V lost 0 bases, J lost 0 bases, and 15 bases lay in between. In DNA, the CDR3 is TGCGCCAGCAGCCAAGAAACAACGGCCTGGAGCTCCTACAATGAGCAGTTCTTC. Residues: CASSQETTAWSSYNEQFF.

This clone was seen a single time. This chain connects TRBV19 to TRBJ1-6; TRBD1 is a possible D gene (5 bases). V was cut by 5 bases and J by 8 bases, with 16 bases left in between. Germline loops: CDR1 LNHDA, CDR2 SQIVND (reference sequence). This CDR3 comprises 15 residues. DNA of the CDR3: TGTGCCAGTAGTTTTCGGGACGGGAGAGATTCACCCCTCCACTTT. Encoded protein: CASSFRDGRDSPLHF.

The rearrangement links TRBV6-5 to TRBJ2-7; 8 bases are shared with TRBD2. CDR3 length: 15 amino acids. The germline V gene has CDR1 MNHEY and CDR2 SVGAGI. Unmatched junction bases numbered 7, after V lost 6 bases and J lost 0 bases. Here the CDR3 reads CASRLRLALSYEQYF. The CDR3 bases are TGTGCCAGCAGACTTCGACTAGCGCTCTCCTACGAGCAGTACTTC.